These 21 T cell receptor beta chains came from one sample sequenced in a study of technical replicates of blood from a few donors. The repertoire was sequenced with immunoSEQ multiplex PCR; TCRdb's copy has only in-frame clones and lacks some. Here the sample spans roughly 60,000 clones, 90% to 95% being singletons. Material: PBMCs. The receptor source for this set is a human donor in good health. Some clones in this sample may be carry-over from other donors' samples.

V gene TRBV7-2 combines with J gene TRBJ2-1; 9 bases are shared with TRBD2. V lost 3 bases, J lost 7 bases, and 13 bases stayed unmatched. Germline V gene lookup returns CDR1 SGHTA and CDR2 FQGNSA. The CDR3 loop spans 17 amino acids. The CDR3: CASSFTAGLAIANEQFF. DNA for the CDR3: TGTGCCAGCAGCTTTACCGCAGGACTAGCGATCGCTAATGAGCAGTTCTTC.

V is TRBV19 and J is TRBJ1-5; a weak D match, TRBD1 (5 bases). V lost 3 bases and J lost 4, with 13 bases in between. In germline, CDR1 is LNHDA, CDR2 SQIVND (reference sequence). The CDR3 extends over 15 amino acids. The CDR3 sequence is CASSIDSRGNQPQHF. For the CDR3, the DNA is TGTGCCAGTAGTATTGACTCTCGGGGGAATCAGCCCCAGCATTTT.

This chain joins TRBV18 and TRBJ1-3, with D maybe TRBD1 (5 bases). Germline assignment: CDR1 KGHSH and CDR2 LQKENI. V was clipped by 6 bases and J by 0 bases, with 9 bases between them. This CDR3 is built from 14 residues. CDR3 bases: TGTGCCAGCTCGGACCAGGGCTCTGGAAACACCATATATTTT. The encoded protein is CASSDQGSGNTIYF.

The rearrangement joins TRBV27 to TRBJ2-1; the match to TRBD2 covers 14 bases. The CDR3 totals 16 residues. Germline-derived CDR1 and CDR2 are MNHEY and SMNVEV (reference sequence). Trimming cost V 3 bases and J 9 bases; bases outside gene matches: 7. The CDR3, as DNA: TGTGCCAGCAGTTTCGGGACTAGCGGGGGCCTGGGTGAGCAGTTCTTC. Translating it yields CASSFGTSGGLGEQFF.

The CDR3 DNA reads as TGTGCCAGCAGCCCCATTCAAGTAGGGGGACGGGAGCAGTACTTC. Amino acid sequence: CASSPIQVGGREQYF. The chain recombines TRBV7-2 with TRBJ2-7; a weak D match, TRBD1 (6 bases). Between the trimmed V and J ends, which lost 5 bases and 7 bases, there was a span of 21 bases. The CDR3 runs to 15 residues. Germline V gene data show CDR1 as SGHTA and CDR2 as FQGNSA.

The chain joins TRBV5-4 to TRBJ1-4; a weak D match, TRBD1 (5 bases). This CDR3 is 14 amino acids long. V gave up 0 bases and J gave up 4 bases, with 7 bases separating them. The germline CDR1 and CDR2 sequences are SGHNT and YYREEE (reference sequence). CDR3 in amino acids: CASSLGQNNEKLFF. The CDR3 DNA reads TGTGCCAGCAGCTTGGGACAGAATAATGAAAAACTGTTTTTT.

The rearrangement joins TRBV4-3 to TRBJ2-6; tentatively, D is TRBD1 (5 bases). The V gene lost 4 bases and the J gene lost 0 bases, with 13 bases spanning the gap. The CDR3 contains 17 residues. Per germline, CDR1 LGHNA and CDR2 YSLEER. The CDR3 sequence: CASSPGIRTSGANVLTF. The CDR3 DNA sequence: TGCGCCAGCAGCCCAGGGATTCGGACCTCTGGGGCCAACGTCCTGACTTTC.

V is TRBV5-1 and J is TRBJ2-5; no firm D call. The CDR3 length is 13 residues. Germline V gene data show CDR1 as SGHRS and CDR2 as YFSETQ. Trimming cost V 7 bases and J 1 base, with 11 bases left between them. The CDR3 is CASRVFAQETQYF. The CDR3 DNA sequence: TGCGCCAGCCGAGTTTTTGCCCAAGAGACCCAGTACTTC. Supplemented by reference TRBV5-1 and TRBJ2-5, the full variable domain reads KAGVTQTPRYLIKTRGQQVTLSCSPISGHRSVSWYQQTPGQGLQFLFEYFSETQRNKGNFPGRFSGRQFSNSRSEMNVSTLELGDSALYLCASRVFAQETQYFGPGTRLLVL.

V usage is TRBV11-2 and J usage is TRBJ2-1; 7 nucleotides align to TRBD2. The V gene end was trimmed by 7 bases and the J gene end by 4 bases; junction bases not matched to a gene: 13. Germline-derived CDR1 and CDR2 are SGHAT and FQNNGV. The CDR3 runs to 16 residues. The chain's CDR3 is CASTQTGGYVYNEQFF. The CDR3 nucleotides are TGTGCCAGCACCCAGACGGGGGGATACGTGTACAATGAGCAGTTCTTC.

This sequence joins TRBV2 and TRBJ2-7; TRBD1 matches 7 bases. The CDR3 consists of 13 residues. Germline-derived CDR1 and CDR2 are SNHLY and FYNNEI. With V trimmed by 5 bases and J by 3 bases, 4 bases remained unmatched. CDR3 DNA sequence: TGTGCCAGCAGTAAGGGACAGATCTACGAGCAGTACTTC. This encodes CASSKGQIYEQYF.

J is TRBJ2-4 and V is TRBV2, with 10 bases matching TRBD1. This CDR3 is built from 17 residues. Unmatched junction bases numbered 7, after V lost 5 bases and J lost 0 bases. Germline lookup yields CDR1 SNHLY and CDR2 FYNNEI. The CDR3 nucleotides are TGTGCCAGCAGTCGGGACAGGGGCCAACTAGCCAAAAACATTCAGTACTTC. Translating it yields CASSRDRGQLAKNIQYF.

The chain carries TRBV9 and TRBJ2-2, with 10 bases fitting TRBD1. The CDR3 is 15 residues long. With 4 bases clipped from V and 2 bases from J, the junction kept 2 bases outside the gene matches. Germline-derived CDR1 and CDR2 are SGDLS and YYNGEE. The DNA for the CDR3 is TGTGCCAGCAGCCCGACAGGGGGCAACACCGGGGAGCTGTTTTTT. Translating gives CASSPTGGNTGELFF.

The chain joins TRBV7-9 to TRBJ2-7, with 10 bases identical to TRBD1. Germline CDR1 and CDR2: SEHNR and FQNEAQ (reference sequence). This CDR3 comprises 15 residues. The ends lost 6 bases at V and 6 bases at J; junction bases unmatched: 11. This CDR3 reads CASSSGQGMWVEQYF. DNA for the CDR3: TGTGCCAGCAGTTCGGGACAGGGGATGTGGGTCGAGCAGTACTTC. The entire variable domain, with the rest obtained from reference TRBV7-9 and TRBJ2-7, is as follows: DTGVSQNPRHKITKRGQNVTFRCDPISEHNRLYWYRQTLGQGPEFLTYFQNEAQLEKSRLLSDRFSAERPKGSFSTLEIQRTEQGDSAMYLCASSSGQGMWVEQYFGPGTRLTVT.

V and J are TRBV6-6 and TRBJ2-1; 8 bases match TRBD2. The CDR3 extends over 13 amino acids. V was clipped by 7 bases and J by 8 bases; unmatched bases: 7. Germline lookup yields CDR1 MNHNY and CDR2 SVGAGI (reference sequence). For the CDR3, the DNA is TGTGCCAGCATGGTAGCGGGGTCGTATGAGCAGTTCTTC. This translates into CASMVAGSYEQFF.

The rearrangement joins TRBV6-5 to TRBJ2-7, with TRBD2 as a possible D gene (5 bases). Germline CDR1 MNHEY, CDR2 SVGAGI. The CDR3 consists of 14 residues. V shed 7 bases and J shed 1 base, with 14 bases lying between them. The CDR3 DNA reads TGTGCCAGCACACCCTACCGGACTTCCTACGAGCAGTACTTC. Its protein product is CASTPYRTSYEQYF.

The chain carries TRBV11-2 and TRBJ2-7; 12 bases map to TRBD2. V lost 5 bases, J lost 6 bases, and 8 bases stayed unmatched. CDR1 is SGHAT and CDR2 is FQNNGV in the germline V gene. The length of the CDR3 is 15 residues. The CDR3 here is CASSATSGSPLEQYF. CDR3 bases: TGTGCCAGCAGCGCGACTAGCGGGAGTCCCCTCGAGCAGTACTTC.

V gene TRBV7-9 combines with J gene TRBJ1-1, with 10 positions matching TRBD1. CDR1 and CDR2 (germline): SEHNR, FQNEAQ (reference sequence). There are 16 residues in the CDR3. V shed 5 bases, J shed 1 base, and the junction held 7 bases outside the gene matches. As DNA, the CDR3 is TGTGCCAGCAGCGCTTCCGGGACAGGGGAGAACACTGAAGCTTTCTTT. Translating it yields CASSASGTGENTEAFF.

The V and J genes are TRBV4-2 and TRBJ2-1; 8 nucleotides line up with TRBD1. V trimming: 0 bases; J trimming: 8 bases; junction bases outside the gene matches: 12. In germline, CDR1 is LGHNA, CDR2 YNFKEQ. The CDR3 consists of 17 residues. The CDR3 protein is CASSQDGDRGGVDEQFF. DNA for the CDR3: TGTGCCAGCAGCCAAGATGGCGACAGGGGTGGGGTAGATGAGCAGTTCTTC.

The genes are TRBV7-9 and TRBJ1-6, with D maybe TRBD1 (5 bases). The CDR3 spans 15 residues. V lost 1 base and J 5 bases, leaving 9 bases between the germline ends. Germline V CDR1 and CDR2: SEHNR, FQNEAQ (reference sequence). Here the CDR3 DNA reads TGTGCCAGCAGCTTAGGCGGGACCGATAATTCACCCCTCCACTTT. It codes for CASSLGGTDNSPLHF.

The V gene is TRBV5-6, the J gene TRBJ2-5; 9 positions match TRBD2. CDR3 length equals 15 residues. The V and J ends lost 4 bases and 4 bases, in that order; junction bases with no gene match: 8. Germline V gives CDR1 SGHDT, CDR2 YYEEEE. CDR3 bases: TGTGCCAGCAGCAGGGCGAAGACTAGCGGAGAGACCCAGTACTTC. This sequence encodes CASSRAKTSGETQYF.

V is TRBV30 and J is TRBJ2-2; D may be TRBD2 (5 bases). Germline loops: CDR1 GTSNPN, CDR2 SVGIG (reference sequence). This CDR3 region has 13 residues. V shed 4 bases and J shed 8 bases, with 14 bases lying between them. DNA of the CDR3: TGTGCCTGGACAGGCACTCGGAGGGGGGAGCTGTTTTTT. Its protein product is CAWTGTRRGELFF.